The rows below give T cell receptor beta chains drawn from one sample of a study. One entry per CDR3 protein, called by TCRdb with MiXCR from the 5' RACE reads. This repertoire shows about 5,800 distinct CDR3 sequences, approximately 30% found once; its top ten account for about 7.3%. Sequencing used memory CD4+ T cells sorted from a lymph node. Receptors were obtained from a female donor with breast cancer. Each CDR3 is given with its conserved first and last residue. The order of the fields is D gene, V gene, clone size, J gene, CDR3 protein, CDR3 DNA. A D gene is named only where the DNA matches it firmly. Size values are once, few and many counts, or a class for expanded clones, and some rows have none.

>-|TRBV20-1|-|TRBJ2-1
CSARTGGREQFF
TGCAGTGCTAGAACAGGCGGCAGGGAGCAGTTCTTC
>TRBD2|TRBV5-4|medium-sized|TRBJ2-3
CASSGGLESGGDTQYF
TGTGCCAGCAGCGGGGGACTAGAGAGTGGGGGAGATACGCAGTATTTT
>TRBD1|TRBV5-1|-|TRBJ2-7
CASGQESSYEHYF
TGCGCCAGTGGACAGGAGAGCTCCTACGAGCATTACTTC
>-|TRBV20-1|many|TRBJ1-2
CSARDRSNRYGYTF
TGCAGTGCTAGAGATCGGAGTAACCGATATGGCTACACCTTC
>TRBD1|TRBV5-1|-|TRBJ2-5
CASSVTGAEEPQYF
TGCGCCAGCAGCGTGACAGGGGCTGAGGAGCCCCAGTACTTC
>TRBD2|TRBV4-1|-|TRBJ2-1
CASSHIDLGLARGNEQFF
TGCGCCAGCAGCCATATAGATCTGGGACTAGCGAGGGGTAATGAGCAGTTCTTC
>-|TRBV5-1|medium-sized|TRBJ2-2
CASYPPGGANTGELFF
TGCGCCAGCTACCCCCCGGGGGGCGCGAACACCGGGGAGCTGTTTTTT
>-|TRBV6-5|large|TRBJ2-7
CASSSGTPYGEQYF
TGTGCCAGCAGTTCCGGGACACCTTACGGCGAGCAGTACTTC
>TRBD2|TRBV6-5|medium-sized|TRBJ2-3
CASSYSRGLAGDTDTQYF
TGTGCCAGCAGTTACTCTCGCGGACTAGCGGGAGACACAGATACGCAGTATTTT
>TRBD2|TRBV25-1|-|TRBJ2-7
CASSEIGLAYTYEQYF
TGTGCCAGCAGTGAGATTGGACTAGCGTACACCTATGAGCAGTACTTC
>TRBD2|TRBV6-5|-|TRBJ2-3
CDSRDSGSLVTDTQCF
TGTGACAGCAGGGATAGCGGGAGTCTTGTTACAGATACGCAGTGTTTT
>TRBD2|TRBV4-1|large|TRBJ2-2
CASSQVLGGSSFGELFF
TGCGCCAGCAGCCAAGTTCTGGGCGGGAGTTCGTTCGGGGAGCTGTTTTTT
>-|TRBV4-2|-|TRBJ1-5
CASGQDRGGAQPQHF
TGTGCCAGCGGCCAAGATAGGGGGGGCGCCCAGCCCCAGCACTTT
>-|TRBV18|medium-sized|TRBJ2-7
CASSPPFQGTYEQYF
TGTGCCAGCTCACCACCGTTTCAGGGGACCTACGAGCAGTACTTC
>-|TRBV6-1|-|TRBJ2-1
CANRDSSYNEQFF
TGTGCCAACCGAGACAGCTCCTACAATGAGCAGTTCTTC
>TRBD1|TRBV12-3/TRBV12-4|large|TRBJ2-4
CASSLTGAKNIQYF
TGTGCCAGCAGTTTGACAGGGGCCAAAAACATTCAGTACTTC
>TRBD1|TRBV7-7|many|TRBJ2-7
CASSPGTGEYEQYF
TGTGCTAGCAGCCCAGGGACAGGGGAGTACGAGCAGTACTTC
>TRBD2|TRBV5-1|-|TRBJ2-1
CASSLALAGYEQCF
TGCGCCAGCAGCTTGGCGCTAGCGGGGTATGAGCAGTGCTTC
>TRBD1|TRBV5-1|-|TRBJ2-2
CASSVGQCRTGELFF
TGCGCCAGCAGCGTGGGACAGTGTCGCACCGGGGAGCTGTTTTTT
>-|TRBV3-1|-|TRBJ1-5
CASSQAGLNPQHF
TGTGCCAGCAGCCAGGCAGGGTTAAATCCCCAGCATTTT
>-|TRBV10-3|once|TRBJ2-7
CAISESTRGNEQYF
TGTGCCATCAGTGAGTCAACGAGAGGTAACGAACAGTACTTC
>TRBD1|TRBV5-1|many|TRBJ1-1
CASSMRQGMMNTEAFF
TGCGCCAGCAGCATGCGACAGGGGATGATGAACACTGAAGCTTTCTTT
>-|TRBV12-3/TRBV12-4|-|TRBJ1-1
CASSRTENTEAFF
TGTGCCAGCAGCCGGACAGAGAACACTGAAGCTTTCTTT
>-|TRBV9|-|TRBJ1-5
CASSTGACSNQPQHF
TGTGCCAGCAGCACCGGGGCTTGTAGCAATCAGCCCCAGCATTTT
>TRBD1|TRBV18|few|TRBJ2-2
CASSPNSGTGPGELFF
TGTGCCAGCTCACCCAACTCCGGGACAGGGCCCGGGGAGCTGTTTTTT
>-|TRBV6-5|-|TRBJ1-5
CACSYFDTNQPQHF
TGTGCCTGCAGTTACTTCGACACCAATCAGCCTCAGCATTTT
>-|TRBV28|-|TRBJ1-5
CAIQSGNQPQHF
TGTGCCATACAGTCGGGGAATCAGCCCCAGCATTTT
>-|TRBV5-1|medium-sized|TRBJ2-1
CASSPQLVNEQFF
TGCGCCAGCAGCCCCCAGCTAGTCAATGAGCAGTTCTTC
>-|TRBV11-2|many|TRBJ1-5
CASSSDGYSNQPQHF
TGTGCCAGCAGCTCGGACGGCTATAGCAATCAGCCCCAGCATTTT
>-|TRBV2|many|TRBJ2-7
CASSPTGTYEQYF
TGTGCCAGCAGTCCGACAGGCACCTACGAGCAGTACTTC
>TRBD2|TRBV4-3|-|TRBJ2-1
CASSQGTSGMIDTQFF
TGCGCCAGCAGCCAAGGGACTAGCGGGATGATAGATACGCAGTTCTTC
>TRBD2|TRBV6-2/TRBV6-3|-|TRBJ2-5
CASKQGLAGNKRPQGTQYF
TGTGCCAGCAAACAGGGACTAGCGGGCAATAAACGCCCCCAAGGGACCCAGTACTTC
>TRBD1|TRBV27|medium-sized|TRBJ1-6
CASRYRGSSSPLHF
TGTGCCAGCAGGTACAGGGGTAGTAGTTCACCCCTCCACTTT
>-|TRBV4-1|medium-sized|TRBJ2-1
CASSQVGGRAGNEQFF
TGCGCCAGCAGCCAAGTGGGGGGCAGGGCTGGCAATGAGCAGTTCTTC
>-|TRBV7-2|medium-sized|TRBJ2-1
CASSRRGRYNEQFF
TGTGCCAGCAGCCGGAGGGGACGGTACAATGAGCAGTTCTTC
>TRBD1|TRBV20-1|medium-sized|TRBJ2-7
CSARGQGVYEQYF
TGCAGTGCTAGAGGACAGGGGGTATACGAGCAGTACTTC
>TRBD2|TRBV2|-|TRBJ2-3
CASSVMGLVTDTQYF
TGTGCCAGCAGTGTCATGGGACTAGTTACAGATACGCAGTATTTT
>-|TRBV7-8|many|TRBJ1-1
CASSLGGGMNTEAFF
TGTGCCAGCAGCTTAGGAGGGGGGATGAACACTGAAGCTTTCTTT
>TRBD1|TRBV15|medium-sized|TRBJ2-7
CATSKDRLPYEQYF
TGTGCCACCAGCAAGGACAGGCTCCCCTACGAGCAGTACTTC
>TRBD1|TRBV20-1|few|TRBJ1-1
CSARAPTGRMNTEAFF
TGCAGTGCTAGAGCTCCGACAGGGAGGATGAACACTGAAGCTTTCTTT
>-|TRBV9|medium-sized|TRBJ1-5
CASSTGPYSNQPQHF
TGTGCCAGCAGCACCGGGCCTTATAGCAATCAGCCCCAGCATTTT
>-|TRBV20-1|-|TRBJ1-1
CSADRDANTETFF
TGCAGTGCTGACCGGGACGCGAACACTGAAACTTTCTTT
>-|TRBV6-5|-|TRBJ1-5
CASSYSGAGQPQHF
TGTGCCAGCAGTTACTCGGGAGCGGGTCAGCCCCAGCATTTT
>-|TRBV30|-|TRBJ1-1
CAWSVKRGATEAFF
TGTGCCTGGAGCGTAAAACGGGGGGCTACTGAAGCTTTCTTT
>-|TRBV6-5|-|TRBJ2-1
CASSYRLAGSSYNEQFF
TGTGCCAGCAGTTACCGGTTGGCGGGGAGCTCCTACAATGAGCAGTTCTTC
>-|TRBV5-4|-|TRBJ2-1
CACSHANREQFF
TGTGCCTGCAGCCATGCGAACAGAGAGCAGTTCTTC
>TRBD2|TRBV11-1|-|TRBJ2-7
CASSLTVGGNKRYF
TGTGCCAGCAGCCTGACGGTCGGGGGGAACAAGCGGTACTTC
>-|TRBV5-1|-|TRBJ1-1
CASSFGQSTGNTEAFF
TGCGCCAGCAGCTTTGGACAAAGCACAGGGAACACTGAAGCTTTCTTT
>TRBD2|TRBV7-6|medium-sized|TRBJ2-1
CASSLASGRTNNEQFF
TGTGCCAGCAGCTTAGCTAGCGGGAGGACCAACAATGAGCAGTTCTTC
>-|TRBV28|-|TRBJ2-1
CASSEAYQVNEQFF
TGTGCCAGCAGTGAGGCCTACCAGGTTAATGAGCAGTTCTTC
>TRBD1|TRBV7-2|many|TRBJ2-2
CASSSFPRTGLAGELFF
TGTGCCAGCAGTTCGTTCCCTCGGACAGGGCTTGCCGGGGAGCTGTTTTTT
>TRBD1|TRBV6-2/TRBV6-3|many|TRBJ2-1
CASSFGTGGTDYNEQFF
TGTGCCAGCAGTTTCGGGACAGGGGGGACGGACTACAATGAGCAGTTCTTC
>TRBD1|TRBV18|medium-sized|TRBJ1-1
CASSFGPTGSGNTEAFF
TGTGCCAGCTCATTTGGCCCGACAGGGAGCGGGAACACTGAAGCTTTCTTT
>-|TRBV28|-|TRBJ1-5
CASSTNGDGEALQPQHF
TGTGCCAGCAGTACGAACGGGGACGGGGAGGCCCTTCAGCCCCAGCATTTT
>-|TRBV12-3/TRBV12-4|medium-sized|TRBJ1-6
CASRLQGYSPLHF
TGTGCCAGCAGATTGCAGGGTTACTCACCCCTCCACTTT
>TRBD2|TRBV24-1|many|TRBJ2-1
CATSDLERGGRNEQFF
TGTGCCACCAGTGATCTTGAGCGGGGGGGCCGCAATGAGCAGTTCTTC
>TRBD2|TRBV9|-|TRBJ2-1
CASSPGGGNEQFF
TGTGCCAGCAGCCCGGGGGGGGGCAATGAGCAGTTCTTC
>-|TRBV20-1|many|TRBJ1-2
CSAGGQQMGYGYTF
TGCAGTGCTGGAGGTCAGCAAATGGGCTATGGCTACACCTTC
>-|TRBV5-1|medium-sized|TRBJ1-1
CASSWTVAGNTEAFF
TGCGCCAGCAGCTGGACAGTTGCGGGGAACACTGAAGCTTTCTTT
>-|TRBV12-3/TRBV12-4|medium-sized|TRBJ1-2
CASQRWGDTHYGYTF
TGTGCCAGCCAACGCTGGGGGGACACCCACTATGGCTACACCTTC